The next 22 T cell receptor beta chains were all read from a single sample in a study of T cell responses to AZD1222 COVID-19 vaccine. Measured with immunoSEQ multiplex PCR; TCRdb has only the in-frame clones, and not every one. The table shows over 150,000 clones, with around nine tenths occurring only once. The source was peripheral blood, collected on day 0 of AZD1222 vaccination. These TCRs come from an adult in good health.

The CDR3, as DNA: TGTGCCAGCACTACCCCGGGTTCTGGCTACACCTTC. Protein sequence: CASTTPGSGYTF. This chain links TRBV9 with TRBJ1-2; D unclear. The V gene's germline CDR1 is SGDLS and CDR2 YYNGEE. V shed 6 bases and J shed 7 bases, with 13 bases lying between them. The CDR3 has 12 amino acids.

V usage is TRBV6-1 and J usage is TRBJ2-1; 7 bases map to TRBD2. Germline V gives CDR1 MNHNS, CDR2 SASEGT. The CDR3 has 17 residues. After removal of 2 bases from V and 11 bases from J, the junction contained 18 bases not matched to a gene. CDR3 loop: CASSELPPSLTGTKQFF. The DNA for the CDR3 is TGTGCCAGCAGTGAACTCCCTCCGAGTCTAACCGGGACTAAGCAGTTCTTC.

The rearrangement joins TRBV5-8 to TRBJ1-4; 7 bases map to TRBD1. The CDR3 covers 16 residues. Germline CDR1 is SGHTS and CDR2 is YDEGEE. Trimming at V came to 2 bases and at J to 7 bases, leaving 11 bases not matched to a gene. CDR3 amino acids: CASSFRKTGQTEKLFF. The CDR3, as DNA: TGTGCCAGCAGCTTCCGGAAGACGGGACAGACTGAAAAACTGTTTTTT. Full variable domain (outside the CDR3, taken from reference TRBV5-8 and TRBJ1-4): EAGVTQSPTHLIKTRGQQATLRCSPISGHTSVYWYQQALGLGLQFLLWYDEGEERNRGNFPPRFSGRQFPNYSSELNVNALELEDSALYLCASSFRKTGQTEKLFFGSGTQLSVL.

V is TRBV29-1 and J is TRBJ2-7, with unresolved D. Germline assignment: CDR1 SQVTM and CDR2 ANQGSEA. This CDR3 has 12 amino acids. The ends were cut back, 4 bases at V and 1 base at J, with 8 bases in the middle. CDR3 loop: CSVAGFSYEQYF. The DNA of the CDR3 is TGCAGCGTTGCCGGTTTTTCCTACGAGCAGTACTTC.

The chain joins TRBV3-1 (or the pseudogene TRBV3-2) to TRBJ2-7; TRBD1 aligns across 10 bases. Looked up from germline, CDR1 is LGHDT and CDR2 is YNNKEL (reference sequence). With 4 bases clipped from V and 6 bases from J, the junction kept 12 bases outside the gene matches. This CDR3 spans 16 amino acids. CDR3 protein: CASSRSTGQGIGEQYF. The CDR3 nucleotides are TGTGCCAGCAGCCGGAGTACGGGACAGGGGATTGGCGAGCAGTACTTC.

This chain joins TRBV19 and TRBJ1-6; the D is unclear. CDR1 and CDR2 (germline): LNHDA, SQIVND (reference sequence). With 5 bases removed from V and 8 bases from J, the gap between germline ends came to 10 bases. CDR3 length: 13 amino acids. CDR3 loop: CASSPDKDSPLHF. The CDR3 DNA is TGTGCCAGTAGTCCAGACAAGGATTCACCCCTCCACTTT.

The chain uses TRBV13 and TRBJ2-7; TRBD1 matches at 9 bases. CDR1 and CDR2 (germline): PRHDT, FYEKMQ (reference sequence). The CDR3 is 15 residues long. J lost 3 bases, V lost 5 bases, and 8 bases had no gene match. CDR3 sequence: CASSPRDRAYYEQYF. DNA for the CDR3: TGTGCCAGCAGCCCCCGGGACAGGGCCTACTACGAGCAGTACTTC. Combining the CDR3 with reference TRBV13 and TRBJ2-7 gives the whole variable domain AAGVIQSPRHLIKEKRETATLKCYPIPRHDTVYWYQQGPGQDPQFLISFYEKMQSDKGSIPDRFSAQQFSDYHSELNMSSLELGDSALYFCASSPRDRAYYEQYFGPGTRLTVT.

The J gene is TRBJ1-5, the V gene TRBV7-8; D is unresolved. V lost 4 bases and J 6 bases, leaving 7 bases between the germline ends. Germline V gene data show CDR1 as SGHVS and CDR2 as FQNEAQ. The CDR3 sequence is 12 residues long. The CDR3 here is CASSSGGQPQHF. As DNA, the CDR3 is TGTGCCAGCAGCTCGGGAGGTCAGCCCCAGCATTTT. The full variable domain, completed using reference TRBV7-8 and TRBJ1-5, is GAGVSQSPRYKVAKRGQDVALRCDPISGHVSLFWYQQALGQGPEFLTYFQNEAQLDKSGLPSDRFFAERPEGSVSTLKIQRTQQEDSAVYLCASSSGGQPQHFGDGTRLSIL.

The chain joins TRBV7-8 to TRBJ1-3; D is unresolved. Germline V gene sequence: CDR1 SGHVS, CDR2 FQNEAQ. The germline V and J ends were trimmed by 5 bases and 3 bases, with 11 bases remaining between them. This CDR3 region has 14 residues. The CDR3 here is CASSLGGNGNTIYF. DNA for the CDR3: TGTGCCAGCAGCCTAGGAGGGAATGGAAACACCATATATTTT.

The chain recombines TRBV5-6 with TRBJ1-1, with TRBD1 matching 9 bases. The CDR3 is 16 residues long. Germline V lookup: CDR1 SGHDT, CDR2 YYEEEE. Trimming took 2 bases from V and 3 from J; bases not matched to a gene: 8. Here the CDR3 DNA reads TGTGCCAGCAGCTTCCTCTCGACAGGGGGAGACACTGAAGCTTTCTTT. This encodes CASSFLSTGGDTEAFF.

V gene TRBV11-3 combines with J gene TRBJ2-1; TRBD2 agrees at 9 bases. Per germline, CDR1 SGHNT and CDR2 YENEEA. The CDR3 covers 18 residues. The ends lost 0 bases at V and 7 bases at J; junction bases unmatched: 13. As DNA, the CDR3 is TGTGCCAGCAGCTTAGATAGCCTAGCGGGGTCCTCCGGGAATGAGCAGTTCTTC. It codes for CASSLDSLAGSSGNEQFF.

The chain joins TRBV6-5 to TRBJ2-3; D is ambiguous. Germline CDR1 MNHEY, CDR2 SVGAGI. The CDR3 has 13 amino acids. V lost 5 bases to trimming and J lost 6 bases, with 12 bases between them. The CDR3 loop is CASSRTLADTQYF. The CDR3 bases are TGTGCCAGCAGTAGGACCCTGGCGGATACGCAGTATTTT.

This chain uses TRBV3-1 (or the pseudogene TRBV3-2) with TRBJ2-3; 13 bases agree with TRBD2. The CDR3 runs 15 residues. V lost 5 bases, J lost 4 bases, and 3 bases stayed unmatched. CDR1 and CDR2 (germline): LGHDT, YNNKEL (reference sequence). The CDR3 here is CASSRTSGGPDTQYF. Here the CDR3 DNA reads TGTGCCAGCAGCAGGACTAGCGGGGGCCCAGATACGCAGTATTTT.

The chain combines TRBV11-3 with TRBJ2-3; D uncertain. Looked up from germline, CDR1 is SGHNT and CDR2 is YENEEA. The CDR3 runs 16 residues. V was cut by 2 bases and J by 0 bases, with 12 bases left in between. DNA for the CDR3: TGTGCCAGCAGCTTACGTCTCGGCCTGAGCACAGATACGCAGTATTTT. Protein sequence: CASSLRLGLSTDTQYF.

This chain connects TRBV19 to TRBJ1-4; unclear D gene. Per the germline V gene, CDR1 is LNHDA and CDR2 is SQIVND (reference sequence). The V end was cut by 6 bases, the J end by 0 bases, with 8 bases between. The CDR3 has 14 amino acids. The CDR3 loop is CASRGSPTNEKLFF. The CDR3 nucleotides are TGTGCCAGTAGGGGCAGTCCAACTAATGAAAAACTGTTTTTT.

V is TRBV9 and J is TRBJ2-2; maybe TRBD1 (5 bases). Germline CDR1 is SGDLS and CDR2 is YYNGEE. The ends were cut back, 3 bases at V and 1 base at J, with 16 bases in the middle. This CDR3 has 17 amino acids. The CDR3 DNA is TGTGCCAGCAGCGATACTAAAGGGGCAGGGAACACCGGGGAGCTGTTTTTT. Residues: CASSDTKGAGNTGELFF.

The chain employs TRBV11-2 and TRBJ1-3, with 7 bases fitting TRBD1. The V segment lost 5 bases and the J segment 0 bases; nucleotides outside the gene matches: 7. Per the germline V gene, CDR1 is SGHAT and CDR2 is FQNNGV. The CDR3 sequence is 16 residues long. The CDR3 spells CASSMGQRRSGNTIYF. CDR3 nucleotides: TGTGCCAGCAGCATGGGACAGCGACGCTCTGGAAACACCATATATTTT.

The chain recombines TRBV5-1 with TRBJ1-1, with 8 bases lining up with TRBD1. The CDR3 consists of 14 residues. Trimming cost V 7 bases and J 3 bases; bases outside gene matches: 8. CDR1 and CDR2 (germline): SGHRS, YFSETQ. The CDR3: CASRTGTGDTEAFF. In DNA, the CDR3 is TGCGCCAGCCGTACCGGGACAGGTGACACTGAAGCTTTCTTT.

The chain is built from TRBV7-2 and TRBJ2-5; 8 nucleotides agree with TRBD2. The CDR3 contains 12 residues. Trimming removed 7 bases from V and 4 bases from J; junction bases left unmatched: 2. CDR1 SGHTA and CDR2 FQGNSA come from the germline V gene. This CDR3 is CASTGGAETQYF. CDR3 in DNA: TGTGCCAGCACGGGGGGGGCAGAGACCCAGTACTTC.

A word on this clone: This could be a read error, since a much larger clone is one nucleotide away. The chain carries TRBV6-5 and TRBJ2-2; D gene ambiguous. Germline V gene lookup returns CDR1 MNHEY and CDR2 SVGAGI. V lost 2 bases and J lost 3, with 4 bases in between. CDR3 length equals 13 residues. CDR3 sequence (DNA): TGTGCCAGCAGTTACAGGGACACCGGGGAGCTGTTTTTT. Its protein is CASSYRDTGELFF.

This clone came up a few times. The rearrangement uses TRBV29-1 and TRBJ1-1; no firm D call. Germline V gene sequence: CDR1 SQVTM, CDR2 ANQGSEA. CDR3 length equals 12 residues. Trimming cost V 8 bases and J 6 bases, with 16 bases left between them. The CDR3 sequence is CSSSQVGSEAFF. The DNA of the CDR3 is TGCAGCTCTTCCCAGGTGGGGTCTGAAGCTTTCTTT.

V and J are TRBV9 and TRBJ2-7; 7 nucleotides agree with TRBD2. CDR1 and CDR2 (germline): SGDLS, YYNGEE. J gave up 5 bases and V 3 bases, and 14 bases lay outside the gene matches. The CDR3 extends over 16 amino acids. The CDR3 coding sequence is TGTGCCAGCAGCGCCCAACGTGGGGGGGGGACCCACGAGCAGTACTTC. Translating gives CASSAQRGGGTHEQYF.